This TCR beta chain emerged from a study of T-cell memory formation after mild COVID-19 (dated by TCRdb to about 2021). Regarding the research as a whole: TCR sequence clusters from the two donors were largely donor specific. In two donors, T-cell clones that expanded and contracted after mild COVID-19 were followed by sequencing TCRalpha and TCRbeta repertoires longitudinally. The cohort comprised two young, previously healthy adult volunteers, one female and one male.

In its sample, this clonotype was seen a few times. Its antigen specificity is not known. One base away there is no much larger clone; base qualities are not given. General study outcomes and caveats: Contracting CD4+ clones were located mainly in the CM and EM memory subsets, whereas CD8+ clones were found to be enriched in EMRA. Balanced CD4/CD8 phenotypes were observed for clones contracting from day 15 to 85, whereas a bias towards CD4+ was observed for a second wave of clones expanding from day 15 to 37. SARS-CoV-2 specificity was not confirmed for the second-wave clones peaking on day 37. Some responding clones were found in pre-infection memory, which suggests that pre-existing cross-reactive memory T cells took part in the SARS-CoV-2 response. Only a couple of mild cases were covered by the study, and larger cohorts that include severe cases with pre-infection samples were considered necessary.

PBMCs were isolated by Ficoll-Paque density gradient centrifugation. The sequencer was an Illumina NovaSeq 6000. cDNA libraries for TCRalpha and TCRbeta were prepared by 5'RACE using constant-segment primers, with sample barcodes and unique molecular identifiers added. Trizol reagent was used to extract RNA from every sample. The libraries were amplified in two PCR steps, and the second step added a second sample barcode and Illumina TruSeq adapters. Sequencing of the libraries was done on an Illumina NovaSeq, producing 2 x 150 bp paired-end reads. As for the authors' bioinformatics: The reads were demultiplexed and collapsed into UMI-guided consensus sequences using migec v1.2.7. Using mixcr v2.1.11, UMI consensuses were aligned to TRA and TRB V and J templates and then assembled into clonotypes. Expanded or contracted clonotypes were those called significant by both edgeR and NoisET, with noise models trained on biological replicates. For edgeR calls, a false discovery rate-adjusted p below 0.01 and a log2 fold-change threshold of 1 were applied. As an exploratory analysis of dynamics, PCA with hierarchical clustering was applied to max-normalized trajectories of the 1000 most abundant clonotypes. Each responding clone was given a CD4 or CD8 phenotype based on the CD4+ and CD8+ repertoires, which had been sequenced separately. The raw public data were reprocessed by TCRdb itself: fastp quality trimming at Q25, MiXCR clonotype calling, in-frame beta chains only. Records with the same CDR3 protein are collapsed into one entry carrying the most frequent genes and DNA. The authors' filters were not applied to this entry. This sample has 350,000 or so distinct CDR3 sequences in its table, and around 20% of those were observed once. Around an eighth of the sample is taken by the ten largest.

This receptor was obtained from an adult woman who had mild COVID-19 (a few samples of this study predate the infection). The sample titles of this study are shuffled in the database, so cell type and time point are left out; the donor was told from shared clones. Input material: PBMCs or a T cell subset sorted from them (not recorded which).

In nucleotide form, the sequence is TGTGCCAGCAGTTTAAGGGCGATAACCAGCACAGATACGCAGTATTTT. Its product reads: CASSLRAITSTDTQYF. This receptor chain uses TRBV12-3 or TRBV12-4 and TRBJ2-3, with an unclear D gene assignment. V sheds 2 bases and J sheds 0 bases, leaving 12 bases between their ends. The CDR3 starts with the cysteine, ends with the phenylalanine, and has 16 residues. Only the CDR3 DNA stays, 48 bases, in frame from base 1.